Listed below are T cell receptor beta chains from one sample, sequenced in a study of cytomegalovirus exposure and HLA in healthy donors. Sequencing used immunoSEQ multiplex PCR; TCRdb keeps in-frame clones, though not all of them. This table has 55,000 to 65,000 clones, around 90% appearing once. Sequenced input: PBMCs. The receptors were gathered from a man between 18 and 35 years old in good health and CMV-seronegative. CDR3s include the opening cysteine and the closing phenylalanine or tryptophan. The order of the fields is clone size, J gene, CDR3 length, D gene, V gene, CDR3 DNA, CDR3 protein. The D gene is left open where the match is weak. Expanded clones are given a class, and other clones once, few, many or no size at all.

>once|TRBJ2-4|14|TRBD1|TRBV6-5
TGTGCCAGCCGCCGACAGGGCGCCAAAAACATTCAGTACTTC
CASRRQGAKNIQYF
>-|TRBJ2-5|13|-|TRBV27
TGTGCCAGCCTGGGAGGACCGGGGGAGACCCAGTACTTC
CASLGGPGETQYF
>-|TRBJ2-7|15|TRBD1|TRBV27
TGTGCCAGCCTAGGACAGGGGGCGGGCTCCTACGAGCAGTACTTC
CASLGQGAGSYEQYF
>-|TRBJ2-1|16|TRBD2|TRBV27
TGTGCCAGCAGTAGACTAGCAGCAGTTTCCTACAATGAGCAGTTCTTC
CASSRLAAVSYNEQFF
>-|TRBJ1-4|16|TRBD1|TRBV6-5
TGTGCCAGCAGTTACTCGGACGGGACAGGGGGCGAAAAACTGTTTTTT
CASSYSDGTGGEKLFF
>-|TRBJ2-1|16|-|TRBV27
TGTGCCAGCAGTCCGTCAGTTGGGGAGTACGTAAATGAGCAGTTCTTC
CASSPSVGEYVNEQFF
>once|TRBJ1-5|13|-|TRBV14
TGTGCCACCGGGAAAAGGAGCAATCAGCCCCAGCATTTT
CATGKRSNQPQHF
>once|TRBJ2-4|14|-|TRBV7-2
TGTGCCAGCAGCCTACAGCAGGGATTAAACATTCAGTACTTC
CASSLQQGLNIQYF
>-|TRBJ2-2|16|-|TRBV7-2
TGTGCCAGCAGCTTAGAAAGAGCGGAGAACACCGGGGAGCTGTTTTTT
CASSLERAENTGELFF
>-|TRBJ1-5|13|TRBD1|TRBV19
TGTGCCAGTCAGGACAGGGGGAGTCAGCCCCAGCATTTT
CASQDRGSQPQHF
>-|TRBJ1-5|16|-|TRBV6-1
TGTGCCAGCAGTGCCGGCGGGGGTCGTAGCAATCAGCCCCAGCATTTT
CASSAGGGRSNQPQHF
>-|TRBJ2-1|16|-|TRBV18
TGTGCCAGCTCACCACTCCGACATGAGGGTGAAAATGAGCAGTTCTTC
CASSPLRHEGENEQFF
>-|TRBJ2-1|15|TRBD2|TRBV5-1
TGCGCCAGCAACCCCCTAGCGGGAGCCGTCAATGAGCAGTTCTTC
CASNPLAGAVNEQFF
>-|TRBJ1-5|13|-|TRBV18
TGTGCCAGCTCATCAACAGGTTATCAGCCCCAGCATTTT
CASSSTGYQPQHF
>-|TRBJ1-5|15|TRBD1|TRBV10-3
TGTGCCATCAGTCCGACAGGGCTGAGCAATCAGCCCCAGCATTTT
CAISPTGLSNQPQHF
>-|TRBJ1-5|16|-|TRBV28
TGTGCCAGCAGTAGTCCGGGGGGCGCGGTGGGGTGGCCCCAGCATTTT
CASSSPGGAVGWPQHF
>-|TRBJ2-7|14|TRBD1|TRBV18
TGTGCCAGCTCACCGGGACAGGGGGCTTACGAGCAGTACTTC
CASSPGQGAYEQYF
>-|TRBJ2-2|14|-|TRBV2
TGTGCCAGCATAGAGCGGAGATACACCGGGGAGCTGTTTTTT
CASIERRYTGELFF
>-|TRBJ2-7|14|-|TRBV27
TGTGCCAGCAGAATAGCAGGGGTCACCTACGAGCAGTACTTC
CASRIAGVTYEQYF
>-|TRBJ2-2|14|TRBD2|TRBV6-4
TGTGCCCATAATCGCGGGAGGGCAGTCGGGGAGCTGTTTTTT
CAHNRGRAVGELFF
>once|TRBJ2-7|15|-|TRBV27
TGTGCCAGCAGTTCCCTCGGACTGGGCTCCTACGAGCAGTACTTC
CASSSLGLGSYEQYF
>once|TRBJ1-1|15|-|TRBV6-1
TGTGCCAGCAGTGATGCGGGGATGGTGAACACTGAAGCTTTCTTT
CASSDAGMVNTEAFF
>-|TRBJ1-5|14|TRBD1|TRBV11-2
TGTGCCAGCAGCTTTACAGGGGTAGGACAGCCCCAGCATTTT
CASSFTGVGQPQHF
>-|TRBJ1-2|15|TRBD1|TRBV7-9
TGTGCCAGCAGCCTGACAGGGGGCGCCGTCTATGGCTACACCTTC
CASSLTGGAVYGYTF
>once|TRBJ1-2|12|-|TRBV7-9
TGTGCCAGCAGCTCCCGGTCCTTAGGCTACACCTTC
CASSSRSLGYTF
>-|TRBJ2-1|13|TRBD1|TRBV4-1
TGCGCCAGCAGCCCGGACAGGGCAAATGAGCAGTTCTTC
CASSPDRANEQFF
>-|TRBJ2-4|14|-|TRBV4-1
TGCGCCAGCAGCCAAGGAGAAGCCAAAAACATTCAGTACTTC
CASSQGEAKNIQYF
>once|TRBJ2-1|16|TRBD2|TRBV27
TGTGCCAGCAGTTTCCGAGCGGGAAGCTCCTACAATGAGCAGTTCTTC
CASSFRAGSSYNEQFF
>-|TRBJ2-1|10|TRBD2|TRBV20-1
TGCAGTGTAGCGGGGAAAGAGCAGTTCTTC
CSVAGKEQFF
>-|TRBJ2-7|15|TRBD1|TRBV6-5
TGTGCCAGCAGTCAACCGGGACAGGGACCCCTCGAGCAGTACTTT
CASSQPGQGPLEQYF
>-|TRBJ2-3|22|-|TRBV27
TGTGCCAGCAGTTTATGGGGCGTAAAGGATCTCGGTACCATGACTAGCACAGATACGCAGTATTTT
CASSLWGVKDLGTMTSTDTQYF
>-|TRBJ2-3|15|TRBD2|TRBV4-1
TGCGCCAGCAGCCATCCGGGACTAGTTACAGATACGCAGTATTTT
CASSHPGLVTDTQYF
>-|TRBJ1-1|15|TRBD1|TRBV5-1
TGCGCCAGCAGCTTGGTGGGACAGAAGAACACTGAAGCTTTCTTT
CASSLVGQKNTEAFF
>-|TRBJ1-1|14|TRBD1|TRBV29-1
TGCAGCGTTGGAGTGGGACAGGGGGCCTCTGAAGCTTTCTTT
CSVGVGQGASEAFF
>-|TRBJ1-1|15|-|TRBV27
TGTGCCAGCAGTCCTCGAGGCGGGCGGAACACTGAAGCTTTCTTT
CASSPRGGRNTEAFF
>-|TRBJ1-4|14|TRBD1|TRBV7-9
TGTGCCAGCAGCTCAACAGGGGGCAGGGAAAAACTGTTTTTT
CASSSTGGREKLFF
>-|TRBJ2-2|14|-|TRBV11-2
TGTGCCAGCAGCTTTGGGGGGGGGCCCGGGGAGCTGTTTTTT
CASSFGGGPGELFF
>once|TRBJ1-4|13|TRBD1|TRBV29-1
TGCAGCGCCTTGACAGGGCGGAGTGAAAAACTGTTTTTT
CSALTGRSEKLFF
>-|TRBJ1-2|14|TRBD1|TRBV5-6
TGTGCCAGCAGCTTGGGACAGGGTGTCTATGGCTACACCTTC
CASSLGQGVYGYTF
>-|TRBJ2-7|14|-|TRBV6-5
TGTGCCAGCAGTTACGGCGGGGAGGACTACGAGCAGTACTTC
CASSYGGEDYEQYF
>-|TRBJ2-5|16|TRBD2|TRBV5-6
TGTGCCAGCAGGATACGACTAGCGGGAGAGGTGGAGACCCAGTACTTC
CASRIRLAGEVETQYF
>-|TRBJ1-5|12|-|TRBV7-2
TGTGCCAGCAGCTCTTACCAGGGGCCCCAGCATTTT
CASSSYQGPQHF
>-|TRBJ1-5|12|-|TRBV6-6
TGTGCCGTCAGGGGACGCAATCAGCCCCAGCATTTT
CAVRGRNQPQHF
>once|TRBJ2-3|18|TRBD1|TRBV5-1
TGCGCCAGCAGCCCTGGACAGGGCGGCGGGACTGTGGCAGATACGCAGTATTTT
CASSPGQGGGTVADTQYF
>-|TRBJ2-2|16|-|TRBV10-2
TGCGCCAGCAGTGACTTAGCCGGGAGCAGCACCGGGGAGCTGTTTTTT
CASSDLAGSSTGELFF
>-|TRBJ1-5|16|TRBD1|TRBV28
TGTGCCAGCAGTAACCGGGACAGGGGGAGCAATCAGCCCCAGCATTTT
CASSNRDRGSNQPQHF
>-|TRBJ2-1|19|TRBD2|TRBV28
TGTGCCAGCCCCCCCCTTTGGGCCAGCGGGAGTGAGTTCGGGGATGAGCAGTTCTTC
CASPPLWASGSEFGDEQFF
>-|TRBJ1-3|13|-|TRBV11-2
TGTGCCAGCAGCTTAGATCAGGGGAAGCTGGGATATTTT
CASSLDQGKLGYF
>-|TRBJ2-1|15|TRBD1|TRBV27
TGTGCCAGCAGTTTATCGGACAGGCCTTGGGATGAGCAGTTCTTC
CASSLSDRPWDEQFF
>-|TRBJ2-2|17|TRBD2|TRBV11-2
TGTGCCAGCAGCCCAGGGCGTCTAGCGGGAGCTGGCGGGGAGCTGTTTTTT
CASSPGRLAGAGGELFF
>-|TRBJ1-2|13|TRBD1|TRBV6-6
TGTGCCACACAACCGACAGGGAACTATGGCTACACCTTC
CATQPTGNYGYTF
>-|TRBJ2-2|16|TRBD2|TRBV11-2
TGTGCCAGCAGCTTCTCGCGGGGGTTCGGCACCGGGGAGCTGTTTTTT
CASSFSRGFGTGELFF
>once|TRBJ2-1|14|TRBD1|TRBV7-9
TGTGCCAGCAGTAACCCGGGACAGGGACGTGAGCAGTTCTTC
CASSNPGQGREQFF
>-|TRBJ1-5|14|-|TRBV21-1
TGTGCCAGCACGAAAGAGACAGGGGCCCAGCCCCAGCATTTT
CASTKETGAQPQHF
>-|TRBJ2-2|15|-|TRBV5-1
TGCGCCAGCAGCTTGGACCGTCTGTTGAGCGGGGAGCTGTTTTTT
CASSLDRLLSGELFF
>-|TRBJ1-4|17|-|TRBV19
TGTGCCAGTAGTATCGGATCCGGATGGAGGGAAAATGAAAAACTGTTTTTT
CASSIGSGWRENEKLFF
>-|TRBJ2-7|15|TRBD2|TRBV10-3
TGTGCCATCAGTCGTAGCGGGAGGCCCTCCTACGAGCAGTACTTC
CAISRSGRPSYEQYF